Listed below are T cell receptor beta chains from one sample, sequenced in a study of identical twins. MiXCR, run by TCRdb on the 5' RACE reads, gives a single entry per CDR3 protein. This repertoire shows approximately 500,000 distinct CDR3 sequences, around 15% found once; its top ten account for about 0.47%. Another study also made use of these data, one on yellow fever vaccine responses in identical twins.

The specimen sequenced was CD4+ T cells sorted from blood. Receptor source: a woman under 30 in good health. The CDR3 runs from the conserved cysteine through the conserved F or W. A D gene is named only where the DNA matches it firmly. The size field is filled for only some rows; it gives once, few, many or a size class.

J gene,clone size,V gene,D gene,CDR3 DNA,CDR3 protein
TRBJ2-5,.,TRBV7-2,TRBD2,TGTGCCAGCAGCTCCAGCGGGGGGGCGTGGGAGACCCAGTACTTC,CASSSSGGAWETQYF
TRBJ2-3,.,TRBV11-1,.,TGTGCCAGCAGGGAGAACAGTGCTGGCACAGATACGCAGTATTTT,CASRENSAGTDTQYF
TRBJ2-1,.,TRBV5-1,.,TGCGCCAGCAGCCTCGGGGGACAGATGAATGAGCAGTTCTTC,CASSLGGQMNEQFF
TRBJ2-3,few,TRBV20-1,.,TGCAGTGCCCGAGGGGCGGGTCATACAGATACGCAGTATTTT,CSARGAGHTDTQYF
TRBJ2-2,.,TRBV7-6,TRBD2,TGTGCCAGCAGCTTAGGGCGGGGGAGTTTGGAGCTGTTTTTT,CASSLGRGSLELFF
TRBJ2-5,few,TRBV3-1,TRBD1,TGTGCCAGCAGCCAAGATACAGGGGCCCGAATGACCCAGTACTTC,CASSQDTGARMTQYF
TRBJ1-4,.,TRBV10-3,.,TGTGCCATCAGTGCGGTGGGAGGCACTAATGAAAAACTGTTTTTT,CAISAVGGTNEKLFF
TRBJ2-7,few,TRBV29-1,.,TGCAGCGACAAGACACGTCACCACGAAACCTACGAGCAGTACTTC,CSDKTRHHETYEQYF
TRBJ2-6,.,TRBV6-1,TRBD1,TGTGCCAGCAGCCGACAGGGGGTTATCTCTGGGGCCAACGTCCTGACTTTC,CASSRQGVISGANVLTF
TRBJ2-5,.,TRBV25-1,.,TGTGCCAGCAGTGAATGGATGGGGGGACGGGAGACCCAGTACTTC,CASSEWMGGRETQYF
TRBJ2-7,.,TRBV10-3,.,TGTGCCATCAGTGGACAGGCGAGCTCCTACGAGCAGTACTTC,CAISGQASSYEQYF